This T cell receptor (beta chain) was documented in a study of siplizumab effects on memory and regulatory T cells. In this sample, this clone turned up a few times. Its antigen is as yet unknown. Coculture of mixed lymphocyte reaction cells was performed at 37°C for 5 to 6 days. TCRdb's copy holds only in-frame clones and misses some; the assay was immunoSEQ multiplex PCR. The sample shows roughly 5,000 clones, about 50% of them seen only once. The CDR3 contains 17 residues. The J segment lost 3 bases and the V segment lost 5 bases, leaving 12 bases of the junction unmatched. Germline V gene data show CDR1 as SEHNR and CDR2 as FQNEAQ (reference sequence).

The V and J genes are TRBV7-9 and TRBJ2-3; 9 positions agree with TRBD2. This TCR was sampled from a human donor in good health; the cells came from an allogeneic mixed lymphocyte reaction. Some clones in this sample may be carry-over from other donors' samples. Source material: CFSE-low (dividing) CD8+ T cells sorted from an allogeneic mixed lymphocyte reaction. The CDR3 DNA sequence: TGTGCCAGCAGCGATTCTTTACGCGGGAGGGCGACAGATACGCAGTATTTT. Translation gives CASSDSLRGRATDTQYF.